The sequence of this TCR beta chain was determined in a study of blood T cell repertoires in COVID-19. Whole-study context: Acute and convalescent COVID-19 samples came from the United States, Italy and Spain.

The CDR3 is 15 amino acids. V lost 0 bases, J lost 5 bases, and 2 bases stayed unmatched. Germline V gene lookup returns CDR1 SGHTA and CDR2 FQGNSA. In the authors' methods: It was from reference gene primer amplification that nucleated cell counts were estimated. The data were produced by immunoSEQ multiplex PCR, yet TCRdb's version contains in-frame clones alone and is incomplete. V and J calls and clone size are copied from that table; D and trimming were computed from the DNA. The table has roughly 180,000 clones, around 85% seen once. The receptor was isolated from a man aged 60 to 69 who had recovered from COVID-19. Sequences were obtained from peripheral blood. The V gene is TRBV7-2, the J gene TRBJ1-4, with 8 bases that match TRBD1. The CDR3 protein is CASSLAGQENEKLFF. CDR3 nucleotide sequence: TGTGCCAGCAGCTTAGCGGGACAGGAGAATGAAAAACTGTTTTTT. The full variable domain, rest sourced from reference TRBV7-2 and TRBJ1-4, is GAGVSQSPSNKVTEKGKDVELRCDPISGHTALYWYRQSLGQGLEFLIYFQGNSAPDKSGLPSDRFSAERTGGSVSTLTIQRTQQEDSAVYLCASSLAGQENEKLFFGSGTQLSVL.